The 22 T cell receptor beta chains presented below share a single source sample, sequenced in a study of T cell clonotyping in hematopoietic cell transplantation. Produced via immunoSEQ multiplex PCR; TCRdb's table is partial and in-frame only. The table includes fewer than 40,000 clones, roughly 88% detected once. Sequencing was carried out using peripheral blood mononuclear cells. The receptor set was obtained from a middle-aged woman in good health. Some clones in this sample may be carry-over from other donors' samples.

The chain has TRBV6-1 and TRBJ2-2; possible D gene TRBD1, 6 bases. The V and J ends lost 0 bases and 5 bases respectively, with 13 bases between them. In germline, CDR1 is MNHNS, CDR2 SASEGT. The length of the CDR3 is 16 residues. DNA of the CDR3: TGTGCCAGCAGTGAAGCGGATGGCCAGGGGACCGGGGAGCTGTTTTTT. It yields the protein CASSEADGQGTGELFF.

This clone was detected only a few times. CDR3 coding DNA: TGTGCCAGCAGCTTAGGGCTCGGAGGGCAGTTCTTC. It yields the protein CASSLGLGGQFF. The rearrangement joins TRBV11-2 to TRBJ2-1, with D tentatively TRBD2 (5 bases). The germline gives CDR1 SGHAT, CDR2 FQNNGV. The CDR3 contains 12 residues. Trimming left V 1 base short and J 12 bases short, with 10 bases between.

The V and J genes are TRBV2 and TRBJ2-3, with D possibly being TRBD2 (5 bases). Looked up from germline, CDR1 is SNHLY and CDR2 is FYNNEI. The CDR3 covers 15 residues. Between the trimmed V and J ends, which lost 6 bases and 5 bases, there was a span of 18 bases. CDR3 coding DNA: TGTGCCAGCAGGCCTCTAACCTCGGCGGGAGATACGCAGTATTTT. Residues: CASRPLTSAGDTQYF.

The chain joins TRBV25-1 to TRBJ2-7, with 11 bases that match TRBD1. V was clipped by 5 bases and J by 6 bases; unmatched bases: 9. The CDR3 is 15 amino acids. The V gene's germline CDR1 is MGHDK and CDR2 SYGVNS. CDR3 coding DNA: TGTGCCAGCAGTTCTCCCGGGACAGGGGGATCCGAGCAGTACTTC. It encodes CASSSPGTGGSEQYF.

CDR3 loop: CAWSDSGQGGTDTQYF. The CDR3 DNA reads TGTGCCTGGAGTGATTCCGGGCAGGGAGGCACAGATACGCAGTATTTT. The chain recombines TRBV30 with TRBJ2-3; D possibly uses TRBD1 or TRBD2 (5 bases each). This CDR3 spans 16 amino acids. Germline V gene data show CDR1 as GTSNPN and CDR2 as SVGIG (reference sequence). The V gene lost 1 base and the J gene lost 1 base, with 15 bases spanning the gap.

The genes are TRBV30 and TRBJ2-3, with D perhaps TRBD2 (6 bases). Trimming shortened V by 2 bases and J by 7 bases, and 10 bases separated the two germline ends. CDR1 GTSNPN and CDR2 SVGIG come from the germline V gene (reference sequence). This CDR3 region has 12 residues. CDR3 region: CAWSMTSNTQYF. In DNA, the CDR3 is TGTGCCTGGAGTATGACTAGTAATACGCAGTATTTT.

V is TRBV2 and J is TRBJ2-5; D is unclear. The CDR3 runs 13 residues. Germline V lookup: CDR1 SNHLY, CDR2 FYNNEI. The V gene lost 5 bases and the J gene lost 5 bases, with 12 bases spanning the gap. The CDR3 reads CASSRSPTETQYF. CDR3 DNA: TGTGCCAGCAGTCGGTCCCCAACGGAGACCCAGTACTTC.

DNA of the CDR3: TGTGCCAGCAGTTATGAACGGGGACTAGGCCAAGAGACCCAGTACTTC. This encodes CASSYERGLGQETQYF. The gene calls are TRBV6-5 and TRBJ2-5; 8 bases align to TRBD2. The V and J ends lost 3 bases and 1 base, in that order; junction bases with no gene match: 7. CDR3 length: 16 amino acids. CDR1 and CDR2 from the germline V gene are MNHEY and SVGAGI.

The genes are TRBV29-1 and TRBJ1-1; D unresolved. The germline V gene encodes CDR1 SQVTM and CDR2 ANQGSEA. The germline V and J ends were trimmed by 4 bases and 7 bases, with 13 bases remaining between them. CDR3 length equals 12 residues. CDR3 nucleotide sequence: TGCAGCGTTGGAGACCCAAGCAGTGAAGCTTTCTTT. Amino acids: CSVGDPSSEAFF.

The J gene is TRBJ2-1, the V gene TRBV14, with D tentatively TRBD2 (6 bases). Germline V gene data show CDR1 as SGHDN and CDR2 as FVKESK. The ends were cut back, 2 bases at V and 10 bases at J, with 18 bases in the middle. There are 15 residues in the CDR3. The CDR3 DNA follows: TGTGCCAGCAGCCAATGGGGGGTGGGCGGAGCGGAGCAGTTCTTC. It encodes CASSQWGVGGAEQFF.

The chain combines TRBV6-6 with TRBJ1-1; possible D gene TRBD1, 5 bases. V was shortened by 5 bases and J by 11 bases, with 12 bases between the two germline ends. Germline V gene data show CDR1 as MNHNY and CDR2 as SVGAGI (reference sequence). The CDR3 has 11 residues. The CDR3 is CASSPGGGAFF. The CDR3 DNA is TGTGCCAGCAGTCCCGGGGGGGGTGCTTTCTTT.

The V and J genes are TRBV9 and TRBJ1-3; D gene ambiguous. Germline V gives CDR1 SGDLS, CDR2 YYNGEE. Trimming pared 1 base from V and 0 bases from J, leaving 8 bases between. This CDR3 contains 15 residues. The CDR3: CASSVSESSGNTIYF. In DNA form, the CDR3 reads TGTGCCAGCAGCGTATCAGAGAGCTCTGGAAACACCATATATTTT. The full variable domain, its missing parts supplied by reference TRBV9 and TRBJ1-3, is DSGVTQTPKHLITATGQRVTLRCSPRSGDLSVYWYQQSLDQGLQFLIQYYNGEERAKGNILERFSAQQFPDLHSELNLSSLELGDSALYFCASSVSESSGNTIYFGEGSWLTVV.

This chain links TRBV7-9 with TRBJ1-1; TRBD1 aligns across 10 bases. With V trimmed by 0 bases and J by 7 bases, 5 bases remained unmatched. Germline CDR1 and CDR2: SEHNR and FQNEAQ (reference sequence). CDR3 length equals 15 residues. The CDR3 nucleotides read TGTGCCAGCAGCTTAGCGACAGGGGGCCTGAATGAAGCTTTCTTT. Amino acid sequence: CASSLATGGLNEAFF.

The gene calls are TRBV6-5 and TRBJ1-2; D is perhaps TRBD1 (6 bases). V was shortened by 5 bases and J by 3 bases, with 13 bases between the two germline ends. Germline V gene sequence: CDR1 MNHEY, CDR2 SVGAGI. The CDR3 spans 14 residues. CDR3: CASSEPTGYYGYTF. The CDR3 DNA is TGTGCCAGCAGTGAGCCGACAGGATACTATGGCTACACCTTC.

This clone came up once. The chain recombines TRBV19 with TRBJ2-6, with D unresolved. Germline-derived CDR1 and CDR2 are LNHDA and SQIVND (reference sequence). The CDR3 runs to 15 residues. The V and J ends lost 2 bases and 2 bases respectively, with 7 bases between them. CDR3: CASSISGTGANVLTF. The DNA of the CDR3 is TGTGCCAGTAGTATAAGTGGGACTGGGGCCAACGTCCTGACTTTC.

The rearrangement uses TRBV6-1 and TRBJ1-4; TRBD1 agrees at 12 bases. The CDR3 length is 16 residues. Looked up from germline, CDR1 is MNHNS and CDR2 is SASEGT. With 4 bases clipped from V and 6 bases from J, the junction kept 6 bases outside the gene matches. Written as DNA, the CDR3 is TGTGCCAGCAGTGGGGACAGGGGGCTTCTTTATGAAAAACTGTTTTTT. Translated: CASSGDRGLLYEKLFF.

By share of the sample, this clone is medium-sized. In DNA, the CDR3 is TGTGCCAGCAGTTATCAGGAGACGAACACTGAAGCTTTCTTT. It encodes CASSYQETNTEAFF. The chain is built from TRBV6-6 and TRBJ1-1, with D unresolved. Germline assignment: CDR1 MNHNY and CDR2 SVGAGI (reference sequence). Trimming removed 3 bases from V and 1 base from J, with 9 bases in between. The CDR3 contains 14 residues.

The chain carries TRBV7-6 and TRBJ2-7; D possibly matches TRBD1 or TRBD2 (5 bases each). V was clipped by 3 bases and J by 6 bases, with 21 bases between them. The CDR3 runs 16 residues. The V gene's germline CDR1 is SGHVS and CDR2 FNYEAQ. CDR3 region: CASSFLPGGTSGEQYF. The CDR3 DNA reads TGTGCCAGCAGCTTCCTTCCTGGGGGAACGTCGGGCGAGCAGTACTTC.

This clone has a handful of counts. The chain joins TRBV5-4 to TRBJ1-3, with D unclear. Per germline, CDR1 SGHNT and CDR2 YYREEE (reference sequence). Trimming cost V 0 bases and J 8 bases, with 9 bases left between them. The CDR3 is 13 amino acids. For the CDR3, the DNA is TGTGCCAGCAGCTTGGCCGGATTGGACACCATATATTTT. It is translated as CASSLAGLDTIYF.

The chain recombines TRBV2 with TRBJ2-1; possible D gene TRBD1, 6 bases. V lost 4 bases, J lost 2 bases, and 12 bases lay in between. This CDR3 is built from 15 residues. Looked up from germline, CDR1 is SNHLY and CDR2 is FYNNEI. The DNA for the CDR3 is TGTGCCAGCAGTGGTGCCAGGGGTACCTACAATGAGCAGTTCTTC. Translation: CASSGARGTYNEQFF.

Only one count was recorded for this clone. V usage is TRBV6-1 and J usage is TRBJ2-7; tentatively, D is TRBD1 (6 bases). This CDR3 is built from 14 residues. From germline, CDR1 is MNHNS and CDR2 SASEGT. V lost 4 bases to trimming and J lost 2 bases, with 12 bases between them. The CDR3, as DNA: TGTGCCAGCAGTGGTCGACAGGTTCCCTACGAGCAGTACTTC. Encoded protein: CASSGRQVPYEQYF.

The chain has TRBV2 and TRBJ1-3, with D uncertain. Trimming cost V 8 bases and J 1 base, with 15 bases left between them. The CDR3 sequence is 15 residues long. Germline assignment: CDR1 SNHLY and CDR2 FYNNEI. CDR3 protein: CASRRSLQSGNTIYF. CDR3 DNA sequence: TGTGCCAGCCGAAGGTCACTCCAATCTGGAAACACCATATATTTT. Drawing the rest from reference TRBV2 and TRBJ1-3, the complete variable domain is EPEVTQTPSHQVTQMGQEVILRCVPISNHLYFYWYRQILGQKVEFLVSFYNNEISEKSEIFDDQFSVERPDGSNFTLKIRSTKLEDSAMYFCASRRSLQSGNTIYFGEGSWLTVV.